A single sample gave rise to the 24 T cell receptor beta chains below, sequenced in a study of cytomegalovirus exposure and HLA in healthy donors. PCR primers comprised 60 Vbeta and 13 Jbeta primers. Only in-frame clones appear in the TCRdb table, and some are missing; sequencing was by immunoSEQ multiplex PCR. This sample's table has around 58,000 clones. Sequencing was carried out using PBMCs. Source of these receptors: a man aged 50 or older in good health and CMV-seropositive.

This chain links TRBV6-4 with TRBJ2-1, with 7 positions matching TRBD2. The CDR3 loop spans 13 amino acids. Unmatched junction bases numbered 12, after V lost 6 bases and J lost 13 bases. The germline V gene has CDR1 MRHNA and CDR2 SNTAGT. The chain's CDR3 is CASSAFEGGDQFF. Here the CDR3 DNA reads TGTGCCAGCAGCGCCTTTGAGGGAGGGGATCAGTTCTTC.

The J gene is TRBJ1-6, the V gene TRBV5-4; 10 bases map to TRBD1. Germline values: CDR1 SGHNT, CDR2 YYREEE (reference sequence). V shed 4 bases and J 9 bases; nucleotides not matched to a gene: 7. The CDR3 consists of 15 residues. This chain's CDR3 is CASSPRDRGPSPLHF. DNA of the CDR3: TGTGCCAGCAGCCCCCGGGACAGGGGTCCTTCACCCCTCCACTTT.

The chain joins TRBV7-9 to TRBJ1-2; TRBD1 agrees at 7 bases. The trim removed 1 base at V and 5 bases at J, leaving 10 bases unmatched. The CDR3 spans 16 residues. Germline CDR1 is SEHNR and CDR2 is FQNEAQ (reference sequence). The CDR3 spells CASSLVKAGGGYGYTF. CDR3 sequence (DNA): TGTGCCAGCAGCTTAGTCAAGGCAGGGGGAGGTTATGGCTACACCTTC. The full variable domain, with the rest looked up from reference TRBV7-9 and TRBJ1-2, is DTGVSQNPRHKITKRGQNVTFRCDPISEHNRLYWYRQTLGQGPEFLTYFQNEAQLEKSRLLSDRFSAERPKGSFSTLEIQRTEQGDSAMYLCASSLVKAGGGYGYTFGSGTRLTVV.

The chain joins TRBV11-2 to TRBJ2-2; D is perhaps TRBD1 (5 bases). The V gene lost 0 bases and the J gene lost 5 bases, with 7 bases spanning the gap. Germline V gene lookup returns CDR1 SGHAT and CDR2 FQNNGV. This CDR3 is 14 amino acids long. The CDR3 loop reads CASSLEPGTGELFF. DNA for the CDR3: TGTGCCAGCAGCTTAGAACCAGGGACCGGGGAGCTGTTTTTT.

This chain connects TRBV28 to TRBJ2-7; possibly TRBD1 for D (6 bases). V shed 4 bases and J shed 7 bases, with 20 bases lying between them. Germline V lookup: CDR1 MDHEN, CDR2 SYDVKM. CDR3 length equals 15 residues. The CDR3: CASSSSGLGGTEQYF. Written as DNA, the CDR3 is TGTGCCAGCAGTTCGTCCGGGCTGGGTGGGACAGAGCAGTACTTC.

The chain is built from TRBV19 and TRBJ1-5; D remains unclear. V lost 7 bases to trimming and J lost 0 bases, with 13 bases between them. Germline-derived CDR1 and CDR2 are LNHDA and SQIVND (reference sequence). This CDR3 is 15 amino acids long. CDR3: CASKREGLSNQPQHF. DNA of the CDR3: TGTGCCAGTAAGCGGGAGGGCCTTAGCAATCAGCCCCAGCATTTT.

This CDR3 reads CASSWGQNYGYTF. CDR3 DNA sequence: TGTGCCAGCAGCTGGGGACAGAACTATGGCTACACCTTC. The chain combines TRBV7-9 with TRBJ1-2, with 7 bases identical to TRBD1. The germline gives CDR1 SEHNR, CDR2 FQNEAQ (reference sequence). With V trimmed by 4 bases and J by 2 bases, 1 base remained unmatched. The length of the CDR3 is 13 residues.

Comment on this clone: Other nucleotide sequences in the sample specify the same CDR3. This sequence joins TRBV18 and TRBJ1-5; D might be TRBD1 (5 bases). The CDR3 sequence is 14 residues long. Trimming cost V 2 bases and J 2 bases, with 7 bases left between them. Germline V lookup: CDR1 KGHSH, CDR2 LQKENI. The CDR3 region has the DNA TGTGCCAGCTCACCATCCAGGGGCAATCAGCCCCAGCATTTT. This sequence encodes CASSPSRGNQPQHF.

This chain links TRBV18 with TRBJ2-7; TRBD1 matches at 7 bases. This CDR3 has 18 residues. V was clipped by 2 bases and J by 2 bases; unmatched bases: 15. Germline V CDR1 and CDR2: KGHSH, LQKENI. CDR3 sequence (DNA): TGTGCCAGCTCACCATTACCCGAGTCAGGGGGTGTTACCTACGAGCAGTACTTC. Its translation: CASSPLPESGGVTYEQYF. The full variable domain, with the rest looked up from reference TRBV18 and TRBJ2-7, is NAGVMQNPRHLVRRRGQEARLRCSPMKGHSHVYWYRQLPEEGLKFMVYLQKENIIDESGMPKERFSAEFPKEGPSILRIQQVVRGDSAAYFCASSPLPESGGVTYEQYFGPGTRLTVT.

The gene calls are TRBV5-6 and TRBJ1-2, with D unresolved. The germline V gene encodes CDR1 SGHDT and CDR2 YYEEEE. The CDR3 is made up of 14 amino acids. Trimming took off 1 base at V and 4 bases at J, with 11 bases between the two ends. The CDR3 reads CASSLSGSAYGYTF. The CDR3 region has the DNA TGTGCCAGCAGCTTGAGCGGGAGCGCCTATGGCTACACCTTC.

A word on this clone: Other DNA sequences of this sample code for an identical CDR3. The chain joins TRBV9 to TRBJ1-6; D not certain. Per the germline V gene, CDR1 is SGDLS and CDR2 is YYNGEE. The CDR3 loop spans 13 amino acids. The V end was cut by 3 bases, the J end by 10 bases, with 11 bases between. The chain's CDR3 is CASSGGAGSPLHF. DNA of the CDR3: TGTGCCAGCAGCGGTGGCGCGGGATCACCCCTCCACTTT.

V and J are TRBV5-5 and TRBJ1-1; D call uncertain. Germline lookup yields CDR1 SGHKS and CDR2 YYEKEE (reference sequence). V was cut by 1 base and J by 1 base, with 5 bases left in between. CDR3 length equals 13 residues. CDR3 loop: CASSLTRNTEAFF. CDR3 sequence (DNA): TGTGCCAGCAGCTTGACGAGGAACACTGAAGCTTTCTTT.

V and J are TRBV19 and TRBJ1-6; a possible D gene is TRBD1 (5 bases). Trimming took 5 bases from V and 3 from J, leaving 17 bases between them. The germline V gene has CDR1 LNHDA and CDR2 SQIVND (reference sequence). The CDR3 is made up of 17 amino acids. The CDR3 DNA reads TGTGCCAGTAGTTCCAGCCGCCTGGGGGGCTATAATTCACCCCTCCACTTT. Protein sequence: CASSSSRLGGYNSPLHF.

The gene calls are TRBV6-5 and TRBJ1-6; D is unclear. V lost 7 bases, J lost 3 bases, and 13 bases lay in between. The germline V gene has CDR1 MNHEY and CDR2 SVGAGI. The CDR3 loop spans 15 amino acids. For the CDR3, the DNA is TGTGCCAGCACCGCACGAGGCCTCTATAATTCACCCCTCCACTTT. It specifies CASTARGLYNSPLHF.

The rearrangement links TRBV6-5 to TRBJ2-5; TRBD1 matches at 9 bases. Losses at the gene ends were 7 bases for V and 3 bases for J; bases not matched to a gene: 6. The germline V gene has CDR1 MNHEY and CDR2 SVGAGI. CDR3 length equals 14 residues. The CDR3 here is CASIGTGREETQYF. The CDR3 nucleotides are TGTGCCAGCATCGGGACAGGGAGGGAAGAGACCCAGTACTTC.

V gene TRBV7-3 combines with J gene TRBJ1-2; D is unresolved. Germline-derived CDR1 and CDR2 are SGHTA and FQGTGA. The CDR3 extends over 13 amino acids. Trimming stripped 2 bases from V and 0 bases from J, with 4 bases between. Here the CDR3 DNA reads TGTGCCAGCAGCTTAGGGCCTAACTATGGCTACACCTTC. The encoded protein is CASSLGPNYGYTF. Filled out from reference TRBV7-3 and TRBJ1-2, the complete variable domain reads GAGVSQTPSNKVTEKGKYVELRCDPISGHTALYWYRQSLGQGPEFLIYFQGTGAADDSGLPNDRFFAVRPEGSVSTLKIQRTERGDSAVYLCASSLGPNYGYTFGSGTRLTVV.

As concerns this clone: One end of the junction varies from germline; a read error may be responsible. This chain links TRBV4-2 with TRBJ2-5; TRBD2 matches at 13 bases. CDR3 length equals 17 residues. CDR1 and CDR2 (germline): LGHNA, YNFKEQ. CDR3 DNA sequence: TGTGCCAGCAGCCAAGACCGGGGACTAGCGGGACGGGAGAACCAGTACTTC. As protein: CASSQDRGLAGRENQYF.

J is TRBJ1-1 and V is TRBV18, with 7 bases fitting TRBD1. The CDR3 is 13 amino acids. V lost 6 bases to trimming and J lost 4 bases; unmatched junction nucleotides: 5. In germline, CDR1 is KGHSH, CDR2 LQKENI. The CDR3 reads CASSEGQLTEAFF. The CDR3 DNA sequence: TGTGCCAGCTCGGAGGGACAGCTCACTGAAGCTTTCTTT. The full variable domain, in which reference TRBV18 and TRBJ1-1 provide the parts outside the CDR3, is NAGVMQNPRHLVRRRGQEARLRCSPMKGHSHVYWYRQLPEEGLKFMVYLQKENIIDESGMPKERFSAEFPKEGPSILRIQQVVRGDSAAYFCASSEGQLTEAFFGQGTRLTVV.

The CDR3 is CASSPLSGGPRGGNEQFF. In DNA form, the CDR3 reads TGTGCCAGCAGCCCCCTTAGCGGGGGTCCTAGAGGTGGGAATGAGCAGTTCTTC. This chain uses TRBV7-6 with TRBJ2-1, with TRBD2 identical over 9 bases. The CDR3 sequence is 18 residues long. The V gene's germline CDR1 is SGHVS and CDR2 FNYEAQ. The V and J ends lost 5 bases and 7 bases, in that order; junction bases with no gene match: 18. Filled out from reference TRBV7-6 and TRBJ2-1, the complete variable domain reads GAGVSQSPRYKVTKRGQDVALRCDPISGHVSLYWYRQALGQGPEFLTYFNYEAQQDKSGLPNDRFSAERPEGSISTLTIQRTEQRDSAMYRCASSPLSGGPRGGNEQFFGPGTRLTVL.

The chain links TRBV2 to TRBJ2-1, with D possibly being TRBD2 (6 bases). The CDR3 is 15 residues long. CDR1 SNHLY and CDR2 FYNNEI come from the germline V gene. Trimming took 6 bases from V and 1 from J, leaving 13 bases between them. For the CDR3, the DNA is TGTGCCAGCAGCCCCCGGGACTTGTCCTACAATGAGCAGTTCTTC. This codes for CASSPRDLSYNEQFF.

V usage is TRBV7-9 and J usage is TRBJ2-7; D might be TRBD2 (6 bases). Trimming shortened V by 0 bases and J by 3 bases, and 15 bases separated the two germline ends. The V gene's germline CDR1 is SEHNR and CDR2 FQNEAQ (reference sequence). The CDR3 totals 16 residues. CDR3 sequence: CASSLAPGGMGYEQYF. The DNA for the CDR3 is TGTGCCAGCAGCTTAGCCCCTGGGGGGATGGGCTACGAGCAGTACTTC.

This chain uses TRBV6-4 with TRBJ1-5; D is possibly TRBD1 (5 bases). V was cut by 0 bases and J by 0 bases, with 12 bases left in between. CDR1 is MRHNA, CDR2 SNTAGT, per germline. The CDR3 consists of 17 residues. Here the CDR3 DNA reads TGTGCCAGCAGTGACTCGGGGCAGGGCCGTAGCAATCAGCCCCAGCATTTT. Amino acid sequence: CASSDSGQGRSNQPQHF.

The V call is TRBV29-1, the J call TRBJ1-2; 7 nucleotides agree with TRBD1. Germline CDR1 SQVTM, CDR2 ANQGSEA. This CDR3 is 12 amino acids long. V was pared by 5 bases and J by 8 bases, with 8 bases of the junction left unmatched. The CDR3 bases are TGCAGCGTTACAGACAGGGCGGAGGGCTACACCTTC. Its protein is CSVTDRAEGYTF. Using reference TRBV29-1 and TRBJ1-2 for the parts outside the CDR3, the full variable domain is SAVISQKPSRDICQRGTSLTIQCQVDSQVTMMFWYRQQPGQSLTLIATANQGSEATYESGFVIDKFPISRPNLTFSTLTVSNMSPEDSSIYLCSVTDRAEGYTFGSGTRLTVV.

Here the CDR3 DNA reads TGTGCCTGGAAGGGTAGCGGGGGGGCGAGGGCCGGGGAGCTGTTTTTT. Protein product: CAWKGSGGARAGELFF. V usage is TRBV30 and J usage is TRBJ2-2; TRBD2 aligns across 11 bases. Germline CDR1 GTSNPN, CDR2 SVGIG (reference sequence). The trim removed 4 bases at V and 6 bases at J, leaving 10 bases unmatched. This CDR3 spans 16 amino acids.